This TCR beta chain was found in a study of shared clonotypes between healthy human individuals. Overall study results and limits: A handful of donors held 5% to 5.5% of naive CD4 clonotypes in common.

Germline V gives CDR1 SGHNT, CDR2 YYREEE (reference sequence). The CDR3 loop spans 14 amino acids. The V and J ends lost 4 bases and 3 bases, in that order; junction bases with no gene match: 7. In regard to this clone: Its antigen is not known.

The data were produced by immunoSEQ multiplex PCR, yet TCRdb's version contains in-frame clones alone and is incomplete. Here the sample spans over a million clones, 75% to 80% being singletons. The sample taken for sequencing was memory CD4+ T cells from PBMCs. As for subset: CD45RA-negative fraction. This receptor was taken from a man younger than 35 in good health. Some clones in this sample may be carry-over from other donors' samples. V is TRBV5-4 and J is TRBJ2-7, with 7 bases identical to TRBD2. CDR3 nucleotide sequence: TGTGCCAGCAGCCCGGCCGGGACTATCTACGAGCAGTACTTC. Translated: CASSPAGTIYEQYF.